These 26 T cell receptor beta chains came from one sample sequenced in a study of T cell repertoires in cytomegalovirus infection. These receptors have no known antigen. Each CDR3 protein gets one entry after TCRdb re-called the reads with MiXCR. The table shows approximately 730,000 distinct CDR3 sequences, with 25% to 30% occurring only once. Sequences were derived from cultured CD8+ T cells from PBMCs, sampled from culture after CMV antigen stimulation. The origin of the receptors is a human donor in good health (CMV status not recorded). Some clones in this sample may be carry-over from other donors' samples.

At least ten counts were recorded for this clonotype. V is TRBV7-2 and J is TRBJ1-5; maybe TRBD1 (5 bases). The CDR3 is 17 amino acids. Germline lookup yields CDR1 SGHTA and CDR2 FQGNSA. The germline V and J ends were trimmed by 5 bases and 1 base, with 18 bases remaining between them. The CDR3: CASSPWGGGTSNQPQHF. The CDR3 coding sequence is TGTGCCAGCAGCCCCTGGGGGGGGGGGACGAGCAATCAGCCCCAGCATTTT.

There are a few counts of this clonotype. The V and J genes are TRBV6-5 and TRBJ2-5; 9 bases match TRBD2. This CDR3 has 15 amino acids. V was pared by 6 bases and J by 5 bases, with 10 bases of the junction left unmatched. Germline values: CDR1 MNHEY, CDR2 SVGAGI. CDR3 sequence reads: CASSPGLARIETQYF. The CDR3 region has the DNA TGTGCCAGCAGCCCCGGACTAGCGCGGATCGAGACCCAGTACTTC.

The gene calls are TRBV3-1 and TRBJ1-3; 9 nucleotides match TRBD1. Germline loops: CDR1 LGHDT, CDR2 YNNKEL (reference sequence). The J segment lost 0 bases and the V segment lost 0 bases, leaving 9 bases of the junction unmatched. This CDR3 is 19 amino acids long. This CDR3 is CASSQDEGQGQSSGNTIYF. In DNA form, the CDR3 reads TGTGCCAGCAGCCAAGATGAAGGACAGGGGCAGAGCTCTGGAAACACCATATATTTT.

The rearrangement joins TRBV2 to TRBJ1-6; TRBD1 matches at 8 bases. J was trimmed by 6 bases and V by 6 bases; bases with no gene match: 7. This CDR3 comprises 15 residues. Germline CDR1 is SNHLY and CDR2 is FYNNEI. For the CDR3, the DNA is TGTGCCAGCAGGATCGGACAGGGTCGTAATTCACCCCTCCACTTT. This encodes CASRIGQGRNSPLHF.

This chain connects TRBV7-6 to TRBJ2-7; TRBD1 agrees at 7 bases. The CDR3 is made up of 15 amino acids. After removal of 4 bases from V and 0 bases from J, the junction contained 6 bases not matched to a gene. Germline V gene lookup returns CDR1 SGHVS and CDR2 FNYEAQ. CDR3 nucleotides: TGTGCCAGCAGCTCTGAGGGGGCCATCTCCTACGAGCAGTACTTC. Amino acid sequence: CASSSEGAISYEQYF. The whole variable domain, remainder taken from reference TRBV7-6 and TRBJ2-7, is GAGVSQSPRYKVTKRGQDVALRCDPISGHVSLYWYRQALGQGPEFLTYFNYEAQQDKSGLPNDRFSAERPEGSISTLTIQRTEQRDSAMYRCASSSEGAISYEQYFGPGTRLTVT.

This clonotype has just a few counts. The chain has TRBV27 and TRBJ2-4; maybe TRBD1 (5 bases). Germline lookup yields CDR1 MNHEY and CDR2 SMNVEV (reference sequence). The CDR3 sequence is 15 residues long. V was cut by 6 bases and J by 1 base, with 13 bases left in between. In nucleotides, the CDR3 is TGTGCCAGCAGCCAGGGCGGCTACGCCAAAAACATTCAGTACTTC. Translation gives CASSQGGYAKNIQYF.

This sequence joins TRBV7-6 and TRBJ2-3, with 7 bases lining up with TRBD2. Germline V lookup: CDR1 SGHVS, CDR2 FNYEAQ. The CDR3 loop spans 15 amino acids. V shed 5 bases and J 1 base; nucleotides not matched to a gene: 6. The CDR3 is CASSPTSWGTDTQYF. DNA for the CDR3: TGTGCCAGCAGCCCGACTAGCTGGGGCACAGATACGCAGTATTTT.

This clonotype was seen at least ten times. This chain links TRBV7-9 with TRBJ1-1; 7 bases are shared with TRBD1. Germline CDR1 reads SEHNR; CDR2 reads FQNEAQ (reference sequence). There are 15 residues in the CDR3. V shed 7 bases, J shed 2 bases, and the junction held 10 bases outside the gene matches. The CDR3 spells CASTRPGQKNTEAFF. The CDR3 region has the DNA TGTGCCAGCACCCGGCCGGGACAGAAAAACACTGAAGCTTTCTTT.

On this clonotype: Mismatch with germline at one junction end may stem from a read error. The chain combines TRBV7-7 with TRBJ2-1; D gene uncertain. Looked up from germline, CDR1 is SSHAT and CDR2 is FNYEAQ (reference sequence). This CDR3 spans 13 amino acids. The CDR3 nucleotides are TGTGCTAGCAGCGCGACTGGGTGGAATGAGCAGTTCTTC. This sequence encodes CASSATGWNEQFF.

The chain couples TRBV6-1 to TRBJ1-4; a weak D match, TRBD1 (5 bases). Looked up from germline, CDR1 is MNHNS and CDR2 is SASEGT. This CDR3 has 14 residues. Trimming took off 2 bases at V and 8 bases at J, with 12 bases between the two ends. CDR3 amino acids: CASSERTSREKLFF. CDR3 bases: TGTGCCAGCAGTGAAAGGACATCAAGGGAAAAACTGTTTTTT.

In this sample, this clonotype turned up many times. The chain uses TRBV7-8 and TRBJ1-3; D gene uncertain. Trimming shortened V by 3 bases and J by 0 bases, and 6 bases separated the two germline ends. There are 14 residues in the CDR3. Germline V gives CDR1 SGHVS, CDR2 FQNEAQ. The CDR3, as DNA: TGTGCCAGCAGCTTGGGCAGCTCTGGAAACACCATATATTTT. This gives the protein CASSLGSSGNTIYF.

This clonotype was recorded a few times. V usage is TRBV15 and J usage is TRBJ2-1; TRBD1 agrees at 9 bases. With 10 bases clipped from V and 7 bases from J, the junction kept 5 bases outside the gene matches. Germline CDR1 reads LNHNV; CDR2 reads YYDKDF (reference sequence). The length of the CDR3 is 12 residues. The CDR3 loop reads CAIRDRANEQFF. The CDR3 DNA reads as TGTGCCATCCGGGACAGGGCAAATGAGCAGTTCTTC.

The chain employs TRBV12-3 or TRBV12-4 and TRBJ2-7; 8 bases map to TRBD1. Unmatched junction bases numbered 8, after V lost 6 bases and J lost 7 bases. The CDR3 is 13 amino acids. The CDR3 region is CASSPGTGSEQYV. CDR3 in DNA: TGTGCCAGCAGCCCTGGGACAGGATCTGAGCAGTACGTC.

Only a few counts were recorded for this clonotype. This sequence joins TRBV6-1 and TRBJ1-6, with a possible D match to TRBD1 (5 bases). The CDR3 is made up of 16 amino acids. Trimming pared 0 bases from V and 6 bases from J, leaving 12 bases between. Germline lookup yields CDR1 MNHNS and CDR2 SASEGT. The CDR3 here is CASSEAVQASNSPLHF. The CDR3 coding sequence is TGTGCCAGCAGTGAAGCAGTACAGGCGTCTAATTCACCCCTCCACTTT.

At least ten counts were recorded for this clonotype. The V gene is TRBV7-2, the J gene TRBJ2-1, with D uncertain. The CDR3 spans 13 residues. From germline, CDR1 is SGHTA and CDR2 FQGNSA. V was shortened by 3 bases and J by 3 bases, with 6 bases between the two germline ends. As DNA, the CDR3 is TGTGCCAGCAGCTTGGAACTCTACAATGAGCAGTTCTTC. It yields the protein CASSLELYNEQFF.

Only a few counts were recorded for this clonotype. The chain joins TRBV28 to TRBJ1-5, with 9 bases aligning to TRBD1. V lost 1 base to trimming and J lost 5 bases; unmatched junction nucleotides: 0. CDR1 and CDR2 from the germline V gene are MDHEN and SYDVKM. This CDR3 is built from 14 residues. As DNA, the CDR3 is TGTGCCAGCAGTTTATACAGGGGGCATCAGCCCCAGCATTTT. This sequence encodes CASSLYRGHQPQHF.

This clonotype has only a few counts. The V and J genes are TRBV9 and TRBJ1-6, with D maybe TRBD1 (6 bases). The CDR3 is made up of 16 amino acids. The germline CDR1 and CDR2 sequences are SGDLS and YYNGEE. Trimming cost V 0 bases and J 7 bases, with 14 bases left between them. CDR3 in amino acids: CASSVEAHRENSPLHF. The DNA for the CDR3 is TGTGCCAGCAGCGTAGAAGCTCACAGGGAGAATTCACCCCTCCACTTT.

The rearrangement uses TRBV10-3 and TRBJ2-7; 8 bases are shared with TRBD1. This CDR3 is built from 15 residues. Looked up from germline, CDR1 is ENHRY and CDR2 is SYGVKD. V lost 0 bases to trimming and J lost 3 bases; unmatched junction nucleotides: 4. CDR3 bases: TGTGCCATCAGTGAGTCACTGGACAGGGACTACGAGCAGTACTTC. This sequence encodes CAISESLDRDYEQYF.

This clonotype was picked up many times. The J gene is TRBJ1-1, the V gene TRBV6-6; no firm D call. CDR1 MNHNY and CDR2 SVGAGI come from the germline V gene (reference sequence). This CDR3 comprises 15 residues. V gave up 0 bases and J gave up 5 bases, with 13 bases separating them. CDR3 residues: CASSYSIGFGTEAFF. DNA for the CDR3: TGTGCCAGCAGTTACTCGATTGGGTTCGGGACTGAAGCTTTCTTT.

The chain combines TRBV19 with TRBJ1-1; D might be TRBD1 (6 bases). This CDR3 comprises 14 residues. Trimming took off 7 bases at V and 4 bases at J, with 16 bases between the two ends. The germline V gene encodes CDR1 LNHDA and CDR2 SQIVND (reference sequence). The CDR3 sequence is CASNPEMGATEAFF. The CDR3 region has the DNA TGTGCCAGTAATCCCGAGATGGGGGCCACTGAAGCTTTCTTT.

This clonotype was detected a few times. The rearrangement uses TRBV12-3 or TRBV12-4 and TRBJ1-5; 7 positions agree with TRBD1. Trimming removed 2 bases from V and 1 base from J; junction bases left unmatched: 2. This CDR3 spans 15 amino acids. This chain's CDR3 is CASSLRQGSNQPQHF. CDR3 DNA sequence: TGTGCCAGCAGTTTACGACAGGGAAGCAATCAGCCCCAGCATTTT.

The V gene is TRBV9, the J gene TRBJ2-4, with 8 nucleotides matching TRBD2. V lost 4 bases to trimming and J lost 4 bases; unmatched junction nucleotides: 7. Germline CDR1 reads SGDLS; CDR2 reads YYNGEE. This CDR3 has 15 amino acids. The CDR3 loop is CASSYTSGPKNIQYF. DNA for the CDR3: TGTGCCAGCAGCTATACTAGCGGACCGAAAAACATTCAGTACTTC.

The sample holds a few counts of this clonotype. V gene TRBV6-1 combines with J gene TRBJ2-1; possibly TRBD1 or TRBD2 for D (5 bases each). The germline V gene encodes CDR1 MNHNS and CDR2 SASEGT. V was clipped by 1 base and J by 8 bases, with 21 bases between them. The CDR3 has 17 residues. The CDR3 DNA reads as TGTGCCAGCAGTGAAGGAAATTGGGGGATCCCTTGGGATGAGCAGTTCTTC. It is translated as CASSEGNWGIPWDEQFF.

The chain is built from TRBV20-1 and TRBJ2-7; 9 positions agree with TRBD1. Germline CDR1 is DFQATT and CDR2 is SNEGSKA (reference sequence). V shed 3 bases and J 3 bases; nucleotides not matched to a gene: 18. CDR3 length: 18 amino acids. The DNA of the CDR3 is TGCAGTGCTAGCCCAACTCCGGGACAGGGAGGTGAAAACTACGAGCAGTACTTC. This codes for CSASPTPGQGGENYEQYF.

The sample holds many counts of this clonotype. The chain is built from TRBV7-6 and TRBJ2-1, with a tentative D call TRBD2 (7 bases). Germline loops: CDR1 SGHVS, CDR2 FNYEAQ. The CDR3 extends over 22 amino acids. V gave up 5 bases and J gave up 0 bases, with 32 bases separating them. CDR3 DNA: TGTGCCAGCAGCCCGTGGGGGGGGCCGAGGACAGCGGACTTCAGCTCCTACAATGAGCAGTTCTTC. Translating gives CASSPWGGPRTADFSSYNEQFF.

This chain connects TRBV27 to TRBJ1-1; no reliable D call. The germline V and J ends were trimmed by 8 bases and 4 bases, with 14 bases remaining between them. CDR3 length: 13 amino acids. Per germline, CDR1 MNHEY and CDR2 SMNVEV (reference sequence). The CDR3 bases are TGTGCCAGCGGTTCGGGTGGTGGCACTGAAGCTTTCTTT. It specifies CASGSGGGTEAFF.